The source of this T cell receptor (beta chain) is a study of blood T cell repertoires in COVID-19. Across the study: COVID-19 samples, acute and convalescent, were from the United States, Italy and Spain.

Recruitment covered about two dozen US areas and drew participants whose ages spanned about 18 to 89 years. As processed by the authors: Cell counts per sample came from amplifying reference gene primers. Sequenced by immunoSEQ multiplex PCR; TCRdb stores in-frame clones only, minus some. D and trimming were read from the DNA, whereas the V and J calls and clone size are those reported in that table. The repertoire consists of around 300,000 clones, with roughly 91% occurring once and the leading ten covering approximately 2%. The germline V gene has CDR1 MNHNS and CDR2 SASEGT. V lost 0 bases and J 1 base, leaving 7 bases between the germline ends. This CDR3 is 14 amino acids long.

The sequence was obtained from a woman in her fifties or sixties who had recovered from COVID-19. The genes are TRBV6-1 and TRBJ2-7; the D gene is possibly TRBD1 (5 bases). The material sequenced was PBMCs or T cells enriched from blood (not recorded which). CDR3 region: CASSEAPGSYEQYF. As DNA, the CDR3 is TGTGCCAGCAGTGAAGCCCCAGGGTCCTACGAGCAGTACTTC.